One sample yielded the 17 T cell receptor beta chains listed below, sequenced in a study of brain T cells in children with intractable seizures. Measured with immunoSEQ multiplex PCR; TCRdb has only the in-frame clones, and not every one. The data show around 9,300 clones, with approximately 69% seen just once and more than 15% held by the top ten. The sequenced cases were selected for having the highest brain T cell transcript signatures. Source: resected brain tissue, taken at surgery. The receptors come from a girl aged 2-10 years with tuberous sclerosis and intractable seizures.

The V call is TRBV5-6, the J call TRBJ2-7, with TRBD1 as a possible D gene (5 bases). There are 14 residues in the CDR3. V gave up 0 bases and J gave up 2 bases, with 9 bases separating them. Germline CDR1 reads SGHDT; CDR2 reads YYEEEE. CDR3: CASSLEAGTYEQYF. The CDR3 bases are TGTGCCAGCAGCTTGGAGGCAGGGACCTACGAGCAGTACTTC. The full variable domain, completed using reference TRBV5-6 and TRBJ2-7, is DAGVTQSPTHLIKTRGQQVTLRCSPKSGHDTVSWYQQALGQGPQFIFQYYEEEERQRGNFPDRFSGHQFPNYSSELNVNALLLGDSALYLCASSLEAGTYEQYFGPGTRLTVT.

The CDR3 nucleotides read TGTGCCAGCTCACCTTCGCTAACAGAATATGGCTACACCTTC. Translated, it gives CASSPSLTEYGYTF. V gene TRBV18 combines with J gene TRBJ1-2; D is unclear. V lost 3 bases, J lost 5 bases, and 13 bases lay in between. CDR1 is KGHSH and CDR2 is LQKENI in the germline V gene. There are 14 residues in the CDR3.

J is TRBJ1-4 and V is TRBV7-8; tentatively, D is TRBD1 (6 bases). V was trimmed by 1 base and J by 6 bases, leaving 9 bases between them. Germline V gene sequence: CDR1 SGHVS, CDR2 FQNEAQ. The CDR3 loop spans 14 amino acids. The CDR3 is CASSLGDIDEKLFF. The CDR3 bases are TGTGCCAGCAGCTTAGGGGACATTGATGAAAAACTGTTTTTT.

The chain employs TRBV7-2 and TRBJ2-5, with a possible D match to TRBD1 (5 bases). Germline CDR1 is SGHTA and CDR2 is FQGNSA. The CDR3 runs 15 residues. V was trimmed by 6 bases and J by 2 bases, leaving 16 bases between them. The CDR3 region is CASSSRGRIQETQYF. CDR3 bases: TGTGCCAGCAGTTCTAGGGGAAGGATACAAGAGACCCAGTACTTC.

The chain combines TRBV5-1 with TRBJ2-1; 7 positions agree with TRBD1. Germline values: CDR1 SGHRS, CDR2 YFSETQ. This CDR3 has 15 amino acids. Losses at the gene ends were 6 bases for V and 5 bases for J; bases not matched to a gene: 11. The CDR3 reads CASIGGPDPHNEQFF. Here the CDR3 DNA reads TGCGCCAGCATAGGGGGCCCGGACCCGCACAATGAGCAGTTCTTC.

The chain employs TRBV27 and TRBJ2-2, with D perhaps matching TRBD1 or TRBD2 (6 bases each). Per germline, CDR1 MNHEY and CDR2 SMNVEV (reference sequence). Trimming stripped 0 bases from V and 5 bases from J, with 7 bases between. The CDR3 spans 14 residues. CDR3 in amino acids: CASSLSGGTGELFF. The CDR3 DNA is TGTGCCAGCAGTTTATCAGGGGGGACCGGGGAGCTGTTTTTT.

The gene calls are TRBV10-3 and TRBJ1-6, with 7 bases aligning to TRBD1. The V gene end was trimmed by 6 bases and the J gene end by 5 bases; junction bases not matched to a gene: 4. The germline V gene has CDR1 ENHRY and CDR2 SYGVKD. The CDR3 length is 14 residues. The CDR3 sequence is CAIRGTADNSPLHF. The CDR3 DNA reads TGTGCCATCAGGGGGACAGCCGATAATTCACCCCTCCACTTT.

By share, this clone ranks as medium-sized. The V gene is TRBV7-2, the J gene TRBJ1-5; no definite D call. Germline CDR1 and CDR2: SGHTA and FQGNSA. CDR3 length: 14 residues. Trimming took 4 bases from V and 4 from J, leaving 11 bases between them. For the CDR3, the DNA is TGTGCCAGCAGCTCGAGGACGGGGAATCAGCCCCAGCATTTT. It specifies CASSSRTGNQPQHF. Variable domain in full (rest from reference TRBV7-2 and TRBJ1-5): GAGVSQSPSNKVTEKGKDVELRCDPISGHTALYWYRQSLGQGLEFLIYFQGNSAPDKSGLPSDRFSAERTGGSVSTLTIQRTQQEDSAVYLCASSSRTGNQPQHFGDGTRLSIL.

The rearrangement joins TRBV25-1 to TRBJ1-1; 11 bases agree with TRBD1. Germline trimming cut 6 bases from V and 6 bases from J; bases unmatched to any gene: 12. The germline V gene has CDR1 MGHDK and CDR2 SYGVNS. This CDR3 comprises 16 residues. The DNA for the CDR3 is TGTGCCAGCAGCAAACCCGGGACAGGGGGGGAAGCTGAAGCTTTCTTT. It specifies CASSKPGTGGEAEAFF.

The chain couples TRBV18 to TRBJ1-2; possibly TRBD1 for D (6 bases). Germline CDR1 reads KGHSH; CDR2 reads LQKENI. This CDR3 is 15 amino acids long. V gave up 0 bases and J gave up 2 bases, with 10 bases separating them. CDR3 amino acids: CASSPPGAMNYGYTF. The CDR3 DNA follows: TGTGCCAGCTCACCACCGGGGGCGATGAACTATGGCTACACCTTC.

The V gene is TRBV9, the J gene TRBJ1-4, with TRBD1 matching 9 bases. The CDR3 consists of 14 residues. The V and J ends lost 3 bases and 8 bases, in that order; junction bases with no gene match: 5. Germline CDR1 reads SGDLS; CDR2 reads YYNGEE. DNA of the CDR3: TGTGCCAGCAGCGCGGACAGGGGTGGGGAAAAACTGTTTTTT. It is translated as CASSADRGGEKLFF.

This clone was seen only a few times. The chain joins TRBV6-5 to TRBJ2-7; D ambiguous. The V and J ends lost 10 bases and 4 bases respectively, with 11 bases between them. Germline V CDR1 and CDR2: MNHEY, SVGAGI. This CDR3 contains 11 residues. Here the CDR3 reads CATLWGYEQYV. The DNA for the CDR3 is TGTGCCACTCTATGGGGATACGAGCAGTACGTC.

This clone came up a few times. This chain uses TRBV5-1 with TRBJ1-4, with 7 positions matching TRBD1. CDR3 length: 14 amino acids. Germline CDR1 and CDR2: SGHRS and YFSETQ. V lost 0 bases and J lost 7; bases outside the gene matches: 3. The CDR3 DNA is TGCGCCAGCAGCTTGGGACAGGGAGGTGAAAAACTGTTTTTT. Translating gives CASSLGQGGEKLFF.

This clone came up a few times. The chain uses TRBV11-3 and TRBJ2-2; the D gene is possibly TRBD1 (5 bases). V shed 5 bases and J shed 5 bases, with 12 bases lying between them. This CDR3 has 14 residues. Germline CDR1 is SGHNT and CDR2 is YENEEA. The CDR3 loop reads CASSQGFGTGELFF. The CDR3 coding sequence is TGTGCCAGCAGCCAGGGTTTTGGGACCGGGGAGCTGTTTTTT.

This clone was detected once. The chain links TRBV14 to TRBJ1-2, with 8 bases identical to TRBD1. Germline CDR1 is SGHDN and CDR2 is FVKESK. The CDR3 is 15 residues long. J lost 5 bases, V lost 4 bases, and 9 bases had no gene match. The CDR3 region is CASSRSGTGRYGYTF. Written as DNA, the CDR3 is TGTGCCAGCAGCCGATCCGGGACAGGACGGTATGGCTACACCTTC.

This clone showed up just a few times. The CDR3 nucleotides read TGTGCCAGGCTAGCGGGGCTCGGGCAACCCACAGATACGCAGTATTTT. Encoded protein: CARLAGLGQPTDTQYF. The rearrangement uses TRBV19 and TRBJ2-3; 9 nucleotides match TRBD2. The V gene's germline CDR1 is LNHDA and CDR2 SQIVND (reference sequence). With 9 bases clipped from V and 2 bases from J, the junction kept 12 bases outside the gene matches. This CDR3 has 16 residues.

The gene calls are TRBV5-1 and TRBJ2-2; D is undetermined. Germline V lookup: CDR1 SGHRS, CDR2 YFSETQ. The CDR3 is 16 residues long. Trimming cost V 0 bases and J 0 bases, with 9 bases left between them. As DNA, the CDR3 is TGCGCCAGCAGCTTGGAAGGTAGCCCGAACACCGGGGAGCTGTTTTTT. As protein: CASSLEGSPNTGELFF.